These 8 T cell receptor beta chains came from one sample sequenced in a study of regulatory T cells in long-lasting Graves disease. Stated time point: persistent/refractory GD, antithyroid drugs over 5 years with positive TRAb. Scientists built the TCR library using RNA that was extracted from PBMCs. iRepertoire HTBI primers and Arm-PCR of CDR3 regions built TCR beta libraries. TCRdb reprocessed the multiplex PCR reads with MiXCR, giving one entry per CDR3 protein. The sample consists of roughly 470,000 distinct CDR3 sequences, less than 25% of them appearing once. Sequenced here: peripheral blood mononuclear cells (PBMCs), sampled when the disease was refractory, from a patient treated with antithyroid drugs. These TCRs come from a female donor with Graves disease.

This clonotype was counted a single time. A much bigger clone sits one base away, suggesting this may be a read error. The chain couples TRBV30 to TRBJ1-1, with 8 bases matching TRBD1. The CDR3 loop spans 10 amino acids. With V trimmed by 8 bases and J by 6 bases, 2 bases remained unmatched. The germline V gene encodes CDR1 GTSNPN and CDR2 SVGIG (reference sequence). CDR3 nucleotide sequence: TGTGCCGCGGGACAGGCTGAAGCTTTCTTT. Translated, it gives CAAGQAEAFF.

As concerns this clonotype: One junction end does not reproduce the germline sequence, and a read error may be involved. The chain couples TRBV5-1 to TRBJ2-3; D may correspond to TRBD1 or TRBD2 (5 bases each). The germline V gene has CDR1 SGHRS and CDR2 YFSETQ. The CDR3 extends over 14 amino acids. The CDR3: CASSLGVVTDTQYF. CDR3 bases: TGCGCCAGCAGTTTGGGGGTCGTTACAGATACGCAGTATTTT. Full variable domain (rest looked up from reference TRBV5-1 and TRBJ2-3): KAGVTQTPRYLIKTRGQQVTLSCSPISGHRSVSWYQQTPGQGLQFLFEYFSETQRNKGNFPGRFSGRQFSNSRSEMNVSTLELGDSALYLCASSLGVVTDTQYFGPGTRLTVL.

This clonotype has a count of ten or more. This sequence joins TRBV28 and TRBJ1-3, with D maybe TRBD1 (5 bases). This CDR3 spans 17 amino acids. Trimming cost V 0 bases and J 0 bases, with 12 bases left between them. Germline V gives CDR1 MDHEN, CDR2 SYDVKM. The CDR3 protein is CASSLWDIGASGNTIYF. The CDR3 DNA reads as TGTGCCAGCAGTTTATGGGACATCGGAGCCTCTGGAAACACCATATATTTT.

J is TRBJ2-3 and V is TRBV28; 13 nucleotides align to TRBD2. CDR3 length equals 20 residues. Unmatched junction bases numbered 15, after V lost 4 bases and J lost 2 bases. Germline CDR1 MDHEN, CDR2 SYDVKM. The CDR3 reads CASSYPLGLAGDFVTDTQYF. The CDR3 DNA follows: TGTGCCAGCAGTTACCCACTCGGACTAGCGGGAGATTTTGTCACAGATACGCAGTATTTT.

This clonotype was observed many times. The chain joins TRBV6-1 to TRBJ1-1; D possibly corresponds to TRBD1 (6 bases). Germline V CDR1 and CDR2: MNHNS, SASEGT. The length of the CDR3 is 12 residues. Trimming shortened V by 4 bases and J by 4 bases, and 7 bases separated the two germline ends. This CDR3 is CASSVGATEAFF. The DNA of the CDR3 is TGTGCCAGCAGTGTGGGGGCCACTGAAGCTTTCTTT.

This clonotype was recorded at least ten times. The CDR3 DNA reads TGTGCCAGCAGCCCCTCTAGCGGGTCCTACGAGCAGTACTTC. It is translated as CASSPSSGSYEQYF. The chain carries TRBV7-9 and TRBJ2-7, with 8 bases that match TRBD2. Germline CDR1 is SEHNR and CDR2 is FQNEAQ (reference sequence). J gave up 1 base and V 5 bases, and 4 bases lay outside the gene matches. The CDR3 runs 14 residues. The full variable domain, rest sourced from reference TRBV7-9 and TRBJ2-7, is DTGVSQNPRHKITKRGQNVTFRCDPISEHNRLYWYRQTLGQGPEFLTYFQNEAQLEKSRLLSDRFSAERPKGSFSTLEIQRTEQGDSAMYLCASSPSSGSYEQYFGPGTRLTVT.

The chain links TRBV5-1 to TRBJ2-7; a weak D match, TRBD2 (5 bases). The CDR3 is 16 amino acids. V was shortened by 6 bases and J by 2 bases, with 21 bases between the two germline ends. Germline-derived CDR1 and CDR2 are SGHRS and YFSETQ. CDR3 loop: CASTSVFRERAYEQYF. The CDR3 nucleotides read TGCGCCAGCACGTCAGTCTTCCGGGAACGGGCCTACGAGCAGTACTTC.

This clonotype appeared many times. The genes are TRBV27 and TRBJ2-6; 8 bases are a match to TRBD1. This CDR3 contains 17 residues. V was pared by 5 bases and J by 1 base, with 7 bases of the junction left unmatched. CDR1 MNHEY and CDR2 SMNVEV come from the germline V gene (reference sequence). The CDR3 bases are TGTGCCAGCAGTGCAAGGACAGGGCTTTCTGGGGCCAACGTCCTGACTTTC. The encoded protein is CASSARTGLSGANVLTF.